Only one count was recorded for the clone carrying this T cell receptor (beta chain). Its target is unknown. These data belong to a study of resident and recirculating memory T cells in vitiligo. Study information: Samples were epidermis from two lesional and two nonlesional sites, plus PBMCs.

Confetti depigmentation, marking active vitiligo, was absent in these patients. Data came from immunoSEQ multiplex PCR; TCRdb stores just in-frame clones and leaves some out. The data show tens of thousands of clones, approximately 90% seen once. This CDR3 contains 16 residues. Germline V gene lookup returns CDR1 LGHNA and CDR2 YSLEER. V was clipped by 4 bases and J by 0 bases, with 13 bases between them. Study conclusions and caveats: No single dominant TCR clone appeared; lesion clonality varied.

Sequenced: blood. The receptor was derived from a male donor with vitiligo. J is TRBJ1-3 and V is TRBV4-3; D unclear. The CDR3 protein is CASSPHGGDSGNTIYF. Here the CDR3 DNA reads TGCGCCAGCAGCCCCCACGGCGGAGACTCTGGAAACACCATATATTTT.